This T cell receptor (beta chain) was sequenced for a study of CD8 T cells in ankylosing spondylitis. Library preparation for TCR beta used quantitative 5'-RACE with molecular barcodes. In TCRdb, the 5' RACE reads were re-called with MiXCR into one record per CDR3 protein. The sample includes about 160,000 distinct CDR3 sequences, about 18% seen only once; the top ten take around 7.6%. This clonotype was recorded many times. Between the trimmed V and J ends, which lost 7 bases and 3 bases, there was a span of 8 bases. Per the germline V gene, CDR1 is SGHRS and CDR2 is YFSETQ. The CDR3 runs 11 residues.

The material sequenced was blood, either unsorted or a sorted T cell fraction (not recorded which). The receptor's source is a male donor with ankylosing spondylitis or in good health (not recorded which). J is TRBJ2-7 and V is TRBV5-1, with a possible D match to TRBD2 (6 bases). CDR3 protein: CASRDFYEQYF. CDR3 coding DNA: TGCGCCAGCCGGGACTTCTACGAGCAGTACTTC.